What follows describes a single TCR beta chain. What it recognizes is unknown. The data were produced by immunoSEQ multiplex PCR, yet TCRdb's version contains in-frame clones alone and is incomplete. The sample yields roughly 150,000 clones, 80% to 95% seen once. The CDR3 is 16 residues long. The germline V gene has CDR1 MNHEY and CDR2 SVGAGI. Trimming took off 2 bases at V and 6 bases at J, with 20 bases between the two ends. The data are from a study of T cell responses to AZD1222 COVID-19 vaccine. Study-level results: Nearly half of spike-specific TCRs reportedly go after variant regions that carry no mutations. Rises in breadth and depth of Spike-specific TCRs came after two AZD1222 doses. Females made up more of the donors, who were largely white British, and clonal diversity may have come out too low. Scientists sampled the repertoires only once the peak T cell response had passed.

Sequenced here: peripheral blood, sampled 28 days after the second AZD1222 dose. The V call is TRBV6-5, the J call TRBJ2-7; weak D call: TRBD1 (5 bases). The source of this sequence is an adult who received the AZD1222 COVID-19 vaccine. In DNA form, the CDR3 reads TGTGCCAGCAGTTACGAATGGACACATAAAATGGGCGAGCAGTACTTC. This codes for CASSYEWTHKMGEQYF.